Below, 18 T cell receptor beta chains from the same sample are listed, as sequenced in a study of identical twins. TCRdb passed the 5' RACE reads through MiXCR, listing each CDR3 protein once. This sample has 210,000 or so distinct CDR3 sequences, with more than 15% found just once. These same records also appear under a second study, on T cells expressing NK-cell markers.

Sequenced material: CD8+ T cells sorted from blood. The receptors were sampled from a woman between 18 and 30 years old in good health.

In this sample, this clonotype turned up a few times. The rearrangement uses TRBV7-9 and TRBJ1-5; D gene unclear. V was trimmed by 5 bases and J by 7 bases, leaving 9 bases between them. The CDR3 runs to 12 residues. Germline V gene lookup returns CDR1 SEHNR and CDR2 FQNEAQ (reference sequence). This chain's CDR3 is CASSREEQPQHF. The CDR3 region has the DNA TGTGCCAGCAGCCGTGAGGAACAGCCCCAGCATTTT.

This clonotype has just a few counts. The V and J genes are TRBV7-6 and TRBJ2-2; D may correspond to TRBD1 or TRBD2 (5 bases each). Trimming left V 0 bases short and J 5 bases short, with 16 bases between. Germline CDR1 reads SGHVS; CDR2 reads FNYEAQ. This CDR3 contains 17 residues. The CDR3 sequence: CASSLAHPGRGTGELFF. The CDR3 DNA reads as TGTGCCAGCAGCTTAGCGCATCCGGGGCGCGGGACCGGGGAGCTGTTTTTT. Looking up the rest from reference TRBV7-6 and TRBJ2-2 gives the full variable domain: GAGVSQSPRYKVTKRGQDVALRCDPISGHVSLYWYRQALGQGPEFLTYFNYEAQQDKSGLPNDRFSAERPEGSISTLTIQRTEQRDSAMYRCASSLAHPGRGTGELFFGEGSRLTVL.

V usage is TRBV4-1 and J usage is TRBJ2-7; TRBD2 might be the D (5 bases). CDR1 and CDR2 from the germline V gene are MGHRA and YSYEKL. V was trimmed by 2 bases and J by 1 base, leaving 12 bases between them. The CDR3 covers 15 residues. The CDR3 region is CASSQSSGQSYEQYF. CDR3 bases: TGCGCCAGCAGCCAAAGCAGCGGCCAATCCTACGAGCAGTACTTC.

This clonotype was seen many times. V and J are TRBV4-2 and TRBJ2-1, with D possibly being TRBD2 (6 bases). The CDR3 consists of 18 residues. V was pared by 0 bases and J by 4 bases, with 19 bases between. Germline V CDR1 and CDR2: LGHNA, YNFKEQ. DNA of the CDR3: TGTGCCAGCAGCCAAGATCAGGCTAGTGGGGGGATATACAATGAGCAGTTCTTC. Translating gives CASSQDQASGGIYNEQFF.

This clonotype turned up a few times. The chain combines TRBV7-9 with TRBJ1-1; D not certain. The V end lost 5 bases, the J end lost 7 bases, and 20 bases lay between the germline ends. The CDR3 consists of 15 residues. CDR1 and CDR2 from the germline V gene are SEHNR and FQNEAQ (reference sequence). CDR3 sequence: CASSPDRRERNEAFF. CDR3 nucleotides: TGTGCCAGCAGCCCGGACCGAAGAGAAAGGAATGAAGCTTTCTTT.

This chain connects TRBV12-3 or TRBV12-4 to TRBJ2-3; possibly TRBD2 for D (6 bases). The V gene lost 5 bases and the J gene lost 0 bases, with 12 bases spanning the gap. The CDR3 loop spans 15 amino acids. The CDR3 sequence: CASSTTGTSTDTQYF. In DNA, the CDR3 is TGTGCCAGCAGTACCACCGGGACTAGCACAGATACGCAGTATTTT.

Points on this clonotype: No conserved phenylalanine or tryptophan is present at the end of the CDR3, so a read error is the likely explanation. The gene calls are TRBV5-1 and TRBJ2-5; no clear D gene. Trimming shortened V by 2 bases and J by 1 base, and 6 bases separated the two germline ends. The CDR3 consists of 13 residues. CDR1 and CDR2 (germline): SGHRS, YFSETQ. CDR3 amino acids: CASSLGLQETQYV. Written as DNA, the CDR3 is TGCGCCAGCAGCTTAGGGCTCCAAGAGACCCAGTACGTC.

At least ten counts were recorded for this clonotype. This rearrangement joins TRBV24-1 to TRBJ2-7; D is ambiguous. The CDR3 runs 12 residues. The V end was cut by 3 bases, the J end by 3 bases, with 5 bases between. Germline V gives CDR1 KGHDR, CDR2 SFDVKD. The chain's CDR3 is CATSDVSYEQYF. The CDR3 bases are TGTGCCACCAGTGATGTTAGCTACGAGCAGTACTTC.

This clonotype was found a few times. This chain connects TRBV13 to TRBJ2-7; TRBD2 matches at 8 bases. Trimming took 8 bases from V and 7 from J; bases not matched to a gene: 10. The CDR3 runs 13 residues. Germline V gene data show CDR1 as PRHDT and CDR2 as FYEKMQ (reference sequence). As DNA, the CDR3 is TGTGCCAGCTCAGCGGGAGAGGTATGGGAGCAGTACTTC. Translating gives CASSAGEVWEQYF.

The V and J genes are TRBV20-1 and TRBJ2-7, with unresolved D. CDR3 size: 12 residues. Trimming shortened V by 1 base and J by 1 base, and 5 bases separated the two germline ends. In germline, CDR1 is DFQATT, CDR2 SNEGSKA (reference sequence). The DNA of the CDR3 is TGCAGTGCTAGAGGGGTTTCCTACGAGCAGTACTTC. Amino acids: CSARGVSYEQYF.

A word on this clonotype: The DNA is left out, because the CDR3 cannot be placed on it with certainty; the CDR3 is given as TCRdb lists it. The rearrangement uses TRBV7-5 and TRBJ2-1. TRBV7-5 is a documented pseudogene. From its first to its last residue, the CDR3 has 16 amino acids. The CDR3 loop reads CISVSDGIEVYNEQFF.

This clonotype was counted a few times. This chain uses TRBV27 with TRBJ2-3; TRBD2 agrees at 10 bases. With 4 bases clipped from V and 2 bases from J, the junction kept 9 bases outside the gene matches. CDR1 and CDR2 (germline): MNHEY, SMNVEV (reference sequence). This CDR3 spans 17 amino acids. The CDR3 here is CASSSVLTSGYTDTQYF. CDR3 nucleotides: TGTGCCAGCAGTTCAGTGCTGACTAGCGGGTACACAGATACGCAGTATTTT.

The rearrangement joins TRBV5-5 to TRBJ1-4; no clear D. Germline CDR1 and CDR2: SGHKS and YYEKEE (reference sequence). The V end lost 4 bases, the J end lost 5 bases, and 12 bases lay between the germline ends. The CDR3 spans 14 residues. The CDR3, as DNA: TGTGCCAGCAGCCAGAGCGGCGGCAATGAAAAACTGTTTTTT. Translated, it gives CASSQSGGNEKLFF.

There are many counts of this clonotype. The chain links TRBV3-1 to TRBJ2-4; D is perhaps TRBD2 (6 bases). Germline V gene sequence: CDR1 LGHDT, CDR2 YNNKEL (reference sequence). The V gene lost 1 base and the J gene lost 3 bases, with 13 bases spanning the gap. CDR3 size: 16 residues. As DNA, the CDR3 is TGTGCCAGCAGCCAAGTCCGGGAGTATCTCAAAAACATTCAGTACTTC. It is translated as CASSQVREYLKNIQYF.

J is TRBJ1-2 and V is TRBV12-3 or TRBV12-4, with a tentative D call TRBD1 (6 bases). The CDR3 loop spans 13 amino acids. V was trimmed by 7 bases and J by 7 bases, leaving 16 bases between them. The DNA of the CDR3 is TGTGCCAGCACCTTGGGGGGGCCGGCTGGCTACACCTTC. It specifies CASTLGGPAGYTF.

This clonotype came up a few times. V and J are TRBV12-5 and TRBJ2-7; D possibly corresponds to TRBD1 (5 bases). The germline V and J ends were trimmed by 3 bases and 3 bases, with 9 bases remaining between them. The CDR3 runs 13 residues. Germline V CDR1 and CDR2: LGHNT, FRNRAP. CDR3 sequence reads: CASGLFDSYEQYF. CDR3 sequence (DNA): TGTGCTAGTGGTTTATTCGACAGCTACGAGCAGTACTTC.

The chain employs TRBV9 and TRBJ1-1; D perhaps matches TRBD1 (5 bases). V was trimmed by 3 bases and J by 11 bases, leaving 14 bases between them. The CDR3 spans 12 residues. Germline V gene lookup returns CDR1 SGDLS and CDR2 YYNGEE. Here the CDR3 DNA reads TGTGCCAGCAGCGGACCGGGGGTTGGGGCTTTCTTT. Its translation is CASSGPGVGAFF.

This rearrangement joins TRBV5-6 to TRBJ1-6; possible D gene TRBD1, 6 bases. CDR1 and CDR2 (germline): SGHDT, YYEEEE. There are 13 residues in the CDR3. Trimming shortened V by 6 bases and J by 8 bases, and 12 bases separated the two germline ends. CDR3 sequence (DNA): TGTGCCAGCAACCTACAGGGTTATTCACCCCTCCACTTT. It encodes CASNLQGYSPLHF.